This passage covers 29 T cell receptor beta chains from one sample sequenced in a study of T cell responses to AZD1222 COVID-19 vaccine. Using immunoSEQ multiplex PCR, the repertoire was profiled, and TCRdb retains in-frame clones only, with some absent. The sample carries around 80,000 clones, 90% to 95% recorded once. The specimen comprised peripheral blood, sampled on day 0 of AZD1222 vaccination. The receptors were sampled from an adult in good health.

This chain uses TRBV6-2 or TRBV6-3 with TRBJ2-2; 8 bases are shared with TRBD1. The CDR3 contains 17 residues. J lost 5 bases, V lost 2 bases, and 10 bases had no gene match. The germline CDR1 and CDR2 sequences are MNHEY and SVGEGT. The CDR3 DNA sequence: TGTGCCAGCAGTTACCACGGACAGGGTATGAGAACCGGGGAGCTGTTTTTT. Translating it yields CASSYHGQGMRTGELFF.

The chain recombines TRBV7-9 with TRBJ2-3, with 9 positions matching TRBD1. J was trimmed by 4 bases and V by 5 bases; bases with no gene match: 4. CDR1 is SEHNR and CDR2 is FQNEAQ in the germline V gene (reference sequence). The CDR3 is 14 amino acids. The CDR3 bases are TGTGCCAGCAGCGCAAGGACAGGGGCAGATACGCAGTATTTT. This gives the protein CASSARTGADTQYF.

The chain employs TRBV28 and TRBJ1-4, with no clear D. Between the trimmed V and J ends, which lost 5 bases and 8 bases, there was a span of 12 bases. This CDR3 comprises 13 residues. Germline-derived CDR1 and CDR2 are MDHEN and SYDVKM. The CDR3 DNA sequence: TGTGCCAGCAGTCTGACTGGGCGGGAAAAACTGTTTTTT. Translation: CASSLTGREKLFF.

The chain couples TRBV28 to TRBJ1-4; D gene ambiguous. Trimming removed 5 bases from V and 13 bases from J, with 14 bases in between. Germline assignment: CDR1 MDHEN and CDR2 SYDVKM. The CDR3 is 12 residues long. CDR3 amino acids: CASSQITQVLFF. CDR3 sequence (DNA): TGTGCCAGCAGTCAAATTACTCAGGTACTGTTTTTT. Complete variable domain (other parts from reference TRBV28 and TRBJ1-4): DVKVTQSSRYLVKRTGEKVFLECVQDMDHENMFWYRQDPGLGLRLIYFSYDVKMKEKGDIPEGYSVSREKKERFSLILESASTNQTSMYLCASSQITQVLFFGSGTQLSVL.

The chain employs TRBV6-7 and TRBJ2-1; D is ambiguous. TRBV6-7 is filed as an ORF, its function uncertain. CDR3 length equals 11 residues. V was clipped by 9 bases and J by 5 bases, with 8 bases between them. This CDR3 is CARAGNNEQFF. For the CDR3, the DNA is TGTGCCAGGGCTGGGAACAATGAGCAGTTCTTC.

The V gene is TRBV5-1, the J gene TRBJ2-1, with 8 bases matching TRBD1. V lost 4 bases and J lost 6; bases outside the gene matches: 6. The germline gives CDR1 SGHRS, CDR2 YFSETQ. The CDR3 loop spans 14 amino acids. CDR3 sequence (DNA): TGCGCCAGCAGCGGGACAGGATCCCCCAATGAGCAGTTCTTC. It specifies CASSGTGSPNEQFF.

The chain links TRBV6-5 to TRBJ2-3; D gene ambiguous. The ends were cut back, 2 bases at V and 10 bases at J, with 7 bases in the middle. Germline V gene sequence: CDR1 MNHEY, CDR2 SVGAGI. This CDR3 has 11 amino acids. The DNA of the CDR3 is TGTGCCAGCAGTTACGGCCGGTCGCAGTATTTT. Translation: CASSYGRSQYF.

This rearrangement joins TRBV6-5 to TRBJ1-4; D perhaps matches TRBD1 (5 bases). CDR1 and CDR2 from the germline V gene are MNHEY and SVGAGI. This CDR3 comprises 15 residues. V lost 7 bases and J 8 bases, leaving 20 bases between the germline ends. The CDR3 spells CASTPSQGLREKLFF. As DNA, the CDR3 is TGTGCCAGCACCCCCTCTCAGGGTTTGAGAGAAAAACTGTTTTTT.

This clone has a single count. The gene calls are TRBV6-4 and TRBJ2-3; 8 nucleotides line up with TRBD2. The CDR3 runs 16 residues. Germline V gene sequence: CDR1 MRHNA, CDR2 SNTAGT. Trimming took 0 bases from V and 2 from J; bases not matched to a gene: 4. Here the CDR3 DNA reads TGTGCCAGCAGTGACTCGAGCGGGGGTCCCACAGATACGCAGTATTTT. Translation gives CASSDSSGGPTDTQYF.

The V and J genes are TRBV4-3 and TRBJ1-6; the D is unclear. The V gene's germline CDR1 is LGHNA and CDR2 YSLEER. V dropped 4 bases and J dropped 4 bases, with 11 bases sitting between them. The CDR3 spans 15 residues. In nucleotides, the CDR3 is TGCGCCAGCAGCCCAAACCCAGTTTATAATTCACCCCTCCACTTT. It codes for CASSPNPVYNSPLHF.

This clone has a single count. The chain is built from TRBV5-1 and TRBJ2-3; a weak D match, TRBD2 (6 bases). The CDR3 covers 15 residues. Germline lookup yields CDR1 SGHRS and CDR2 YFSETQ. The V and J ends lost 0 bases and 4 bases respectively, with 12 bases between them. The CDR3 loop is CASSLEFAGSDTQYF. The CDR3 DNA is TGCGCCAGCAGCTTGGAGTTTGCGGGGTCAGATACGCAGTATTTT.

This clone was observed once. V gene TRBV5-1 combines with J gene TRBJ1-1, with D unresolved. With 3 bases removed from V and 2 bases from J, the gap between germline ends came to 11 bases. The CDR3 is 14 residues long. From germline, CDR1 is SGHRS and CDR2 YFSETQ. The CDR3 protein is CASSSTAGNTEAFF. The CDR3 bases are TGCGCCAGCAGCTCAACAGCGGGAAACACTGAAGCTTTCTTT.

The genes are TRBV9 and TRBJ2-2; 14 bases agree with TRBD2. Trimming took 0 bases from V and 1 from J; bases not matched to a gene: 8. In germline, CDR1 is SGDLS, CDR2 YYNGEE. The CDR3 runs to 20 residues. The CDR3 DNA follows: TGTGCCAGCAGCGTAGGGATCCGGACTAGCGGGGGGATGAACACCGGGGAGCTGTTTTTT. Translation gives CASSVGIRTSGGMNTGELFF. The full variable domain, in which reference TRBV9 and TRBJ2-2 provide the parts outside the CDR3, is DSGVTQTPKHLITATGQRVTLRCSPRSGDLSVYWYQQSLDQGLQFLIQYYNGEERAKGNILERFSAQQFPDLHSELNLSSLELGDSALYFCASSVGIRTSGGMNTGELFFGEGSRLTVL.

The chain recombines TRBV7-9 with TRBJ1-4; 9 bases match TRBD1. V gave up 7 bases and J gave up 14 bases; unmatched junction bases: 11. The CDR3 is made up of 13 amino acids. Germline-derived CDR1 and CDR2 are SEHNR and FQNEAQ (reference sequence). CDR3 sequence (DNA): TGTGCCAGCACCAAGGACAGGGGTGGGTGGCTGTTTTTT. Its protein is CASTKDRGGWLFF.

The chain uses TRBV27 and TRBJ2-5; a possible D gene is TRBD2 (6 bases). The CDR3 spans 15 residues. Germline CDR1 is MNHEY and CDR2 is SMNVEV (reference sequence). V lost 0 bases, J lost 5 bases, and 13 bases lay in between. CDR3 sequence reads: CASSLSMTRRETQYF. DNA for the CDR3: TGTGCCAGCAGTTTATCGATGACTAGGCGGGAGACCCAGTACTTC.

The CDR3 DNA sequence: TGTGCCAGCAGTGAATATGGCAGGGGGCGCCCCCGGGAGACCCAGTACTTC. It yields the protein CASSEYGRGRPRETQYF. This sequence joins TRBV25-1 and TRBJ2-5, with 8 bases fitting TRBD1. Germline CDR1 reads MGHDK; CDR2 reads SYGVNS. The CDR3 has 17 residues. V shed 0 bases and J 5 bases; nucleotides not matched to a gene: 11.

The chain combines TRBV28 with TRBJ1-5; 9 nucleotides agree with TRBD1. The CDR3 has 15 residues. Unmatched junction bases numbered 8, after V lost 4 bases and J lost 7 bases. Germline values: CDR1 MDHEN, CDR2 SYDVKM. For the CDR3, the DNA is TGTGCCAGCAGTTCCCGGGACAGGGCGGTCCAGCCCCAGCATTTT. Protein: CASSSRDRAVQPQHF.

The CDR3 loop is CASSLTDRGMNTEAFF. DNA for the CDR3: TGCGCCAGCAGCTTAACGGACAGGGGTATGAACACTGAAGCTTTCTTT. This chain joins TRBV5-1 and TRBJ1-1; 9 bases map to TRBD1. This CDR3 region has 16 residues. The germline V gene has CDR1 SGHRS and CDR2 YFSETQ. The J segment lost 0 bases and the V segment lost 2 bases, leaving 5 bases of the junction unmatched.

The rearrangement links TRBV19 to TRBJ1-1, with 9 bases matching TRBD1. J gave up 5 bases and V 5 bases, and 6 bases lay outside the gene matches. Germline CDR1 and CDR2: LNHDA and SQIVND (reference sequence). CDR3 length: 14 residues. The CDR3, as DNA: TGTGCCAGTAGTGCTCGACAGGGGGGGACTGAAGCTTTCTTT. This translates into CASSARQGGTEAFF.

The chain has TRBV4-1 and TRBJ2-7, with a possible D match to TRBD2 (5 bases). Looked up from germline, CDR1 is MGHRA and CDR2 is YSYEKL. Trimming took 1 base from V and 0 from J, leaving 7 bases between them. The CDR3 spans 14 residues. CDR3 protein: CASSQVRVSYEQYF. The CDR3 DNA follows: TGCGCCAGCAGCCAAGTGAGGGTCTCCTACGAGCAGTACTTC.

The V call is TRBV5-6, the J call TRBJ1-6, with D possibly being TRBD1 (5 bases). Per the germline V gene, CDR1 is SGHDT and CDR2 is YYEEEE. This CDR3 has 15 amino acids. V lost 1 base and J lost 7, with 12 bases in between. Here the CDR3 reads CASSLLEGWNSPLHF. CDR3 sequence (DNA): TGTGCCAGCAGCTTGTTGGAGGGGTGGAATTCACCCCTCCACTTT.

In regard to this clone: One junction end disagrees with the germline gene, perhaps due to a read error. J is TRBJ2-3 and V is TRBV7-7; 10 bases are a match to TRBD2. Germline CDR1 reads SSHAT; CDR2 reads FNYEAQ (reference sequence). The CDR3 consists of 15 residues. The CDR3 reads CASSRGTSATDTQYF. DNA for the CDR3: TGTGCTAGCAGCCGTGGGACTAGCGCCACAGATACGCAGTATTTT.

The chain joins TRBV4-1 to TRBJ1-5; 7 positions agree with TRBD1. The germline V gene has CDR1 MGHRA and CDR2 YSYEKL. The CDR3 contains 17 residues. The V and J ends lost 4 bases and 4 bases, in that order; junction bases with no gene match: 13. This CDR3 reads CASSLPTPGGGNQPQHF. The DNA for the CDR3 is TGCGCCAGCAGCCTCCCCACCCCAGGGGGTGGAAATCAGCCCCAGCATTTT.

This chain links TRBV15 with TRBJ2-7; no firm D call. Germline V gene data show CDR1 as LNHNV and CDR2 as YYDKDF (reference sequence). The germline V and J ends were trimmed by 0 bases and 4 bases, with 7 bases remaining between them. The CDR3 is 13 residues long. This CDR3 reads CATSRELGYEQYF. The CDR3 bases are TGTGCCACCAGCAGAGAATTAGGATACGAGCAGTACTTC.

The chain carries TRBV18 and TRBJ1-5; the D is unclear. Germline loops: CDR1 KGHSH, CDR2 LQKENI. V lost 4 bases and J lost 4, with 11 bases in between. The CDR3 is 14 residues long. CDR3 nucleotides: TGTGCCAGCTCACACGGAACAGTTAATCAGCCCCAGCATTTT. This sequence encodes CASSHGTVNQPQHF.

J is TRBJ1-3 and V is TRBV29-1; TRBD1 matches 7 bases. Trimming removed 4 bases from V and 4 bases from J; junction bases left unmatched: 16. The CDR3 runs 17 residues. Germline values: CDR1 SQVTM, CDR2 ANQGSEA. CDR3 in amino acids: CSVARPGLTGAGNTIYF. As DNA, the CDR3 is TGCAGCGTTGCCCGGCCCGGACTAACAGGGGCGGGAAACACCATATATTTT.

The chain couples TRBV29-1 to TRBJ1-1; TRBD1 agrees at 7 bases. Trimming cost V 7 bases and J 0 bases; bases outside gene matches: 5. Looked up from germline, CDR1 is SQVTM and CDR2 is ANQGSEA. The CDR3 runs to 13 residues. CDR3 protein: CSGMTGLNTEAFF. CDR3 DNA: TGCAGCGGGATGACAGGGTTGAACACTGAAGCTTTCTTT.

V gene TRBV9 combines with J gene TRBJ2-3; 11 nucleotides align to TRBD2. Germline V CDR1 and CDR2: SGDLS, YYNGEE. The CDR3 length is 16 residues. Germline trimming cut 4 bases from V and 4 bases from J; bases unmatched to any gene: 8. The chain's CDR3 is CASSRNSGGAADTQYF. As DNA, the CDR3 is TGTGCCAGCAGCCGCAATAGCGGGGGGGCTGCAGATACGCAGTATTTT.

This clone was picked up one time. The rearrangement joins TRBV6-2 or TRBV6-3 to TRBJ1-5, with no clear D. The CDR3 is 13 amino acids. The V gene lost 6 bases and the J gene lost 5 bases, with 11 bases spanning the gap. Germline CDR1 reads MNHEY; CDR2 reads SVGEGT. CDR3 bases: TGTGCCAGCAGCCCGGGCGGCTATCAGCCCCAGCATTTT. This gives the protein CASSPGGYQPQHF.